This record covers a single T cell receptor beta chain. The sample belongs to a study of control samples from healthy donors and cancer patients. Clones were read by immunoSEQ multiplex PCR, and TCRdb kept only the in-frame ones, dropping some. Counted here are around 150,000 clones, around 90% occurring once; the ten biggest clones make up 12%. Germline V gives CDR1 SEHNR, CDR2 FQNEAQ (reference sequence). Trimming took 1 base from V and 3 from J, leaving 6 bases between them. The CDR3 consists of 13 residues. This TCR was sampled from a man younger than 45 in good health. Sequencing was done on a sample of blood. The chain uses TRBV7-9 and TRBJ1-1; D is ambiguous. The CDR3 is CASSLVYDTEAFF. CDR3 in DNA: TGTGCCAGCAGCTTAGTTTATGACACTGAAGCTTTCTTT.